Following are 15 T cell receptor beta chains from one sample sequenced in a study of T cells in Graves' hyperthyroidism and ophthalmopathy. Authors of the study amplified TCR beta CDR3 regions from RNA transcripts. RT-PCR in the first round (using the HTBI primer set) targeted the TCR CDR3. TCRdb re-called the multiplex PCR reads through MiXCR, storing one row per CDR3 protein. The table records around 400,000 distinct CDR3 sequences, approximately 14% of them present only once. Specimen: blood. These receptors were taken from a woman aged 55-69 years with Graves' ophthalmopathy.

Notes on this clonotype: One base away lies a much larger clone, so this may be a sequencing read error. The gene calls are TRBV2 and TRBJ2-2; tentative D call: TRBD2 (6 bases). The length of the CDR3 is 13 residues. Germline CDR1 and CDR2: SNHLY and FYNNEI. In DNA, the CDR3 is TGTGCCAGCATGAGGCGGGGCGGTGGGGAGCTGGTTTTT. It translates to CASMRRGGGELVF.

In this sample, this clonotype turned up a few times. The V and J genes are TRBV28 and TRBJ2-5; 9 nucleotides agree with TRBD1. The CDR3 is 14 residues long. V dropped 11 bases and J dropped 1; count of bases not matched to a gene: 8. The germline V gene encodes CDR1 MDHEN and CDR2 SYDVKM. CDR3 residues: CAGRQGGPQETQYF. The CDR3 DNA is TGTGCCGGAAGACAGGGGGGCCCCCAAGAGACCCAGTACTTC.

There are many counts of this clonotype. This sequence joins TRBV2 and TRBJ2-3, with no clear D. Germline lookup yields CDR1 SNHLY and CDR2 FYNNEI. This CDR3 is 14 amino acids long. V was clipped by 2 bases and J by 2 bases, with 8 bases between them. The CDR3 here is CASSELQLTDTQYF. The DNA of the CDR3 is TGTGCCAGCAGTGAACTCCAACTCACAGATACGCAGTATTTT.

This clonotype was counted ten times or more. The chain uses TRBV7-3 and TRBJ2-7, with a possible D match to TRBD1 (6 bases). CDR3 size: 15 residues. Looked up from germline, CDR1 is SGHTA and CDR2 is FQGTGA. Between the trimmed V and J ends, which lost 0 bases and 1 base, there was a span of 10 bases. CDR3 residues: CASSLTGGPSYEQYF. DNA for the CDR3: TGTGCCAGCAGCTTAACAGGGGGTCCATCCTACGAGCAGTACTTC.

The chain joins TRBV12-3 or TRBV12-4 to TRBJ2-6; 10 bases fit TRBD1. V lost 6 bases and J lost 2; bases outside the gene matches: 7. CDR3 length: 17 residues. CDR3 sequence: CASRGDRGRTGANVLTF. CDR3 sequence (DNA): TGTGCCAGCAGGGGGGACAGGGGTAGAACTGGGGCCAACGTCCTGACTTTC.

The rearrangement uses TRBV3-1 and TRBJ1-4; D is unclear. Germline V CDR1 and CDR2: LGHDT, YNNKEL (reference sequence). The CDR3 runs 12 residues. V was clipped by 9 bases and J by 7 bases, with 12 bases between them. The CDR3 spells CASSFATEKLFF. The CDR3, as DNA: TGTGCCAGTAGTTTTGCAACTGAAAAACTGTTTTTT.

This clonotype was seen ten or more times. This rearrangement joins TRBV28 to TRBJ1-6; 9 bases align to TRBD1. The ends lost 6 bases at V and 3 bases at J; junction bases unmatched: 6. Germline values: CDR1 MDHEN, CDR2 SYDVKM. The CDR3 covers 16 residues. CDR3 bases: TGTGCCAGCAGGGGCACGGGACAGGGCTATAATTCACCCCTCCACTTT. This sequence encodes CASRGTGQGYNSPLHF.

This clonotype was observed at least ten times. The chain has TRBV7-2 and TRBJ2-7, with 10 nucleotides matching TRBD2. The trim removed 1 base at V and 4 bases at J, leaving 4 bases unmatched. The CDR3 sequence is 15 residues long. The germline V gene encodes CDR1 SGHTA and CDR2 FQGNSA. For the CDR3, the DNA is TGTGCCAGCAGCTTAGAAAGCGGGGGGGTTTACGAGCAGTACTTC. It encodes CASSLESGGVYEQYF.

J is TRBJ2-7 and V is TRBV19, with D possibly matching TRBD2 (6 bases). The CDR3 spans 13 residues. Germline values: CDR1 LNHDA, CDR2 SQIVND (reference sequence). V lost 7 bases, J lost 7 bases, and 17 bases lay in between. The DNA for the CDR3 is TGTGCCAGTACCGGGACTCTATCGCGGGAGCAGTACTTC. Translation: CASTGTLSREQYF.

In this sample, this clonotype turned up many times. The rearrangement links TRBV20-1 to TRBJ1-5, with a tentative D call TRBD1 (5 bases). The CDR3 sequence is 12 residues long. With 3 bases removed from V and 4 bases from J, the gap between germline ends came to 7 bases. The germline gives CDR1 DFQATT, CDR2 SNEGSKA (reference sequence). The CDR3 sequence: CSARAGNQPQHF. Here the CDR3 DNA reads TGCAGTGCTAGGGCAGGGAATCAGCCCCAGCATTTT.

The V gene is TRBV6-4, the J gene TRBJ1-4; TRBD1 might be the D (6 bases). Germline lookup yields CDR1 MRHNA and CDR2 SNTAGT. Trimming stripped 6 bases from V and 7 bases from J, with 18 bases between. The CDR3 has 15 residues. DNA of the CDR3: TGTGCCAGCAGCCCCCTTGCAGGGGCCGGTGAAAAACTGTTTTTT. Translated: CASSPLAGAGEKLFF.

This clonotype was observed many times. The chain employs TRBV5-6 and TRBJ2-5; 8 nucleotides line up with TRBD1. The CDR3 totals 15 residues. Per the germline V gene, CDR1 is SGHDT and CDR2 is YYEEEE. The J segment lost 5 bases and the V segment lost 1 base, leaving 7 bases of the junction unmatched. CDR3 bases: TGTGCCAGCAGCTTGAGTACAGGGGGATTTGAGACCCAGTACTTC. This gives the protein CASSLSTGGFETQYF.

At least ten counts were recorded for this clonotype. CDR3 nucleotide sequence: TGCAGTGCTAGAGTACGGTGGGAGGGGGAGCTGTTTTTT. It codes for CSARVRWEGELFF. The chain has TRBV20-1 and TRBJ2-2; TRBD2 might be the D (5 bases). This CDR3 comprises 13 residues. Per germline, CDR1 DFQATT and CDR2 SNEGSKA (reference sequence). The V end was cut by 1 base, the J end by 8 bases, with 11 bases between.

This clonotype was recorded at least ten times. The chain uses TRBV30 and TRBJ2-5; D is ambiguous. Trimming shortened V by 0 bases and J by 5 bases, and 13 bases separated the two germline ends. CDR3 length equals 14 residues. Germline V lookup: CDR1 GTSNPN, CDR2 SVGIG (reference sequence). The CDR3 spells CAWSVGFGDETQYF. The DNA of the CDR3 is TGTGCCTGGAGTGTGGGTTTCGGCGACGAGACCCAGTACTTC.

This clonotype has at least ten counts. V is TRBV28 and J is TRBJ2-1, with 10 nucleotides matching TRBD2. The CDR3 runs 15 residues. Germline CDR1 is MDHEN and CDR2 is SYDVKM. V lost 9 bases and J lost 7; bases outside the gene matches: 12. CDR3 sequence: CASLDSGRHQNEQFF. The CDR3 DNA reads TGTGCCAGTCTGGATAGCGGGAGGCATCAGAATGAGCAGTTCTTC.